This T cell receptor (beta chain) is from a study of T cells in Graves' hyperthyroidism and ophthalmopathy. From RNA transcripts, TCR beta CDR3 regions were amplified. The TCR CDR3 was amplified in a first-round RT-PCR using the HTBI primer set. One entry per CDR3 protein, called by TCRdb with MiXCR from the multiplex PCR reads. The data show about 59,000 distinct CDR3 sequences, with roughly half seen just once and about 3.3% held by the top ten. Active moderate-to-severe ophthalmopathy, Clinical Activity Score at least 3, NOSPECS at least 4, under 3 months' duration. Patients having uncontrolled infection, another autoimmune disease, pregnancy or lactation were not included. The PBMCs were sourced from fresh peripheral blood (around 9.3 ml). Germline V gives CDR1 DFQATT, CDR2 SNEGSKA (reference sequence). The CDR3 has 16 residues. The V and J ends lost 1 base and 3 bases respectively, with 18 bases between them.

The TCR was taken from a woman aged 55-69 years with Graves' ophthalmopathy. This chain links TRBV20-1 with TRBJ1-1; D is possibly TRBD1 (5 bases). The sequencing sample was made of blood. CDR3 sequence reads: CSARGPGQGRDTEAFF. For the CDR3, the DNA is TGCAGTGCTAGAGGTCCCGGGCAGGGAAGGGACACTGAAGCTTTCTTT.